These 28 T cell receptor beta chains were sequenced from one sample in a study of blood T cell repertoires in COVID-19. TCRdb's copy holds only in-frame clones and misses some; the assay was immunoSEQ multiplex PCR. The sample consists of around 210,000 clones, 85% to 90% of them appearing once. The sequencing sample was made of peripheral blood. Every receptor here comes from a woman in her seventies with acute or convalescent COVID-19.

The chain combines TRBV3-1 (or the pseudogene TRBV3-2) with TRBJ1-4; 8 positions agree with TRBD1. The CDR3 consists of 14 residues. Germline CDR1 and CDR2: LGHDT and YNNKEL (reference sequence). V gave up 3 bases and J gave up 8 bases; unmatched junction bases: 5. CDR3 protein: CASSQRQGREKLFF. The CDR3 nucleotides are TGTGCCAGCAGCCAGCGACAGGGGAGGGAAAAACTGTTTTTT.

CDR3 bases: TGTGCCAGTAGTACTAGCGGGAGGGAGAGGGCAGATACGCAGTATTTT. It specifies CASSTSGRERADTQYF. The genes are TRBV19 and TRBJ2-3, with 12 bases matching TRBD2. CDR3 size: 16 residues. Germline CDR1 and CDR2: LNHDA and SQIVND (reference sequence). The junction had 6 bases not matched to a gene; V was cut back by 4 bases and J by 4 bases.

The rearrangement joins TRBV4-3 to TRBJ1-2; 9 bases agree with TRBD1. The CDR3 runs 13 residues. The V segment lost 3 bases and the J segment 7 bases; nucleotides outside the gene matches: 3. Germline V gene sequence: CDR1 LGHNA, CDR2 YSLEER. CDR3 protein: CASSQDRGFGYTF. The CDR3 DNA reads TGCGCCAGCAGCCAGGACAGGGGATTTGGCTACACCTTC.

The chain is built from TRBV10-3 and TRBJ2-5; 8 bases agree with TRBD2. The CDR3 runs 16 residues. V lost 0 bases, J lost 5 bases, and 8 bases stayed unmatched. Germline CDR1 and CDR2: ENHRY and SYGVKD. The DNA of the CDR3 is TGTGCCATCAGTGAGTCGAGAGCGGGAGTGGAGGAGACCCAGTACTTC. It is translated as CAISESRAGVEETQYF.

V and J are TRBV19 and TRBJ1-2, with a possible D match to TRBD1 (5 bases). V was shortened by 7 bases and J by 6 bases, with 21 bases between the two germline ends. Germline CDR1 is LNHDA and CDR2 is SQIVND (reference sequence). The CDR3 has 15 amino acids. CDR3 residues: CASTTLGGDPNGYTF. In DNA form, the CDR3 reads TGTGCCAGTACCACCCTGGGGGGGGATCCGAATGGCTACACCTTC.

In its sample, this clone was seen once. The chain links TRBV6-5 to TRBJ1-1, with 7 nucleotides matching TRBD1. Germline CDR1 and CDR2: MNHEY and SVGAGI. The CDR3 is 14 amino acids. With V trimmed by 6 bases and J by 7 bases, 11 bases remained unmatched. CDR3 sequence (DNA): TGTGCCAGCAGAAAACCTGGGACAGATCATGAAGCTTTCTTT. It yields the protein CASRKPGTDHEAFF.

The table lists this clone with a count of one. The V call is TRBV5-4, the J call TRBJ2-1, with D perhaps matching TRBD2 (6 bases). Trimming took off 4 bases at V and 6 bases at J, with 17 bases between the two ends. The CDR3 has 15 residues. The V gene's germline CDR1 is SGHNT and CDR2 YYREEE (reference sequence). CDR3 nucleotide sequence: TGTGCCAGCAGCCCGCCCGAGCGGGCGGGCAATGAGCAGTTCTTC. Its translation: CASSPPERAGNEQFF.

This chain joins TRBV19 and TRBJ2-7; 8 bases are a match to TRBD1. V lost 3 bases to trimming and J lost 0 bases; unmatched junction nucleotides: 7. Germline V gene sequence: CDR1 LNHDA, CDR2 SQIVND (reference sequence). This CDR3 region has 16 residues. The CDR3 coding sequence is TGTGCCAGTAGTATCGCAGGGGGCTCCTCCTCCTACGAGCAGTACTTC. It codes for CASSIAGGSSSYEQYF.

The chain joins TRBV5-1 to TRBJ1-2; tentatively, D is TRBD1 (6 bases). The CDR3 extends over 13 amino acids. V was pared by 2 bases and J by 8 bases, with 13 bases between. Germline loops: CDR1 SGHRS, CDR2 YFSETQ. CDR3 region: CASSFAGVEGYTF. The CDR3 DNA reads as TGCGCCAGCAGCTTTGCAGGGGTAGAAGGCTACACCTTC.

The chain joins TRBV3-1 (or the pseudogene TRBV3-2) to TRBJ1-4, with 7 bases matching TRBD1. This CDR3 spans 15 amino acids. Germline V gene lookup returns CDR1 LGHDT and CDR2 YNNKEL (reference sequence). The V and J ends lost 6 bases and 0 bases, in that order; junction bases with no gene match: 4. In nucleotides, the CDR3 is TGTGCCAGCAGTCCAACAGGGGCAACTAATGAAAAACTGTTTTTT. Protein product: CASSPTGATNEKLFF.

The chain combines TRBV3-1 (or the pseudogene TRBV3-2) with TRBJ2-6, with D maybe TRBD2 (5 bases). CDR1 and CDR2 (germline): LGHDT, YNNKEL (reference sequence). V dropped 0 bases and J dropped 3 bases, with 9 bases sitting between them. The CDR3 length is 16 residues. The chain's CDR3 is CASSQDSGVGANVLTF. CDR3 coding DNA: TGTGCCAGCAGCCAAGATTCCGGGGTTGGGGCCAACGTCCTGACTTTC.

This chain uses TRBV6-4 with TRBJ1-6; weak D call: TRBD1 (6 bases). This CDR3 has 13 residues. Germline V gives CDR1 MRHNA, CDR2 SNTAGT. Trimming took 2 bases from V and 8 from J, leaving 7 bases between them. DNA of the CDR3: TGTGCCAGCAGTGACGACAGGCATTCACCCCTCCACTTT. It encodes CASSDDRHSPLHF.

This chain connects TRBV6-1 to TRBJ2-7; no clear D gene. The CDR3 is 13 amino acids. The germline V gene encodes CDR1 MNHNS and CDR2 SASEGT. V gave up 2 bases and J gave up 7 bases, with 12 bases separating them. CDR3 in DNA: TGTGCCAGCAGTGAAAGTGGATCGCGGGAGCAGTACTTC. It is translated as CASSESGSREQYF.

V and J are TRBV9 and TRBJ1-3; TRBD1 is a possible D gene (6 bases). The V gene's germline CDR1 is SGDLS and CDR2 YYNGEE. This CDR3 contains 15 residues. The V and J ends lost 5 bases and 4 bases respectively, with 16 bases between them. The chain's CDR3 is CASSKQGLQGNTIYF. The CDR3 DNA is TGTGCCAGCAGTAAACAGGGCCTTCAGGGAAACACCATATATTTT. Full variable domain (remainder filled in from reference TRBV9 and TRBJ1-3): DSGVTQTPKHLITATGQRVTLRCSPRSGDLSVYWYQQSLDQGLQFLIQYYNGEERAKGNILERFSAQQFPDLHSELNLSSLELGDSALYFCASSKQGLQGNTIYFGEGSWLTVV.

V and J are TRBV28 and TRBJ2-7, with D possibly being TRBD2 (6 bases). Germline CDR1 is MDHEN and CDR2 is SYDVKM. CDR3 length equals 14 residues. Deletions cut 6 bases from V and 0 bases from J, with 12 bases between. The CDR3 nucleotides are TGTGCCAGCAGCCGAGGAGGGAACTCCTACGAGCAGTACTTC. Residues: CASSRGGNSYEQYF.

There are a few counts of this clone. This sequence joins TRBV5-1 and TRBJ1-1; tentatively, D is TRBD1 (6 bases). Germline-derived CDR1 and CDR2 are SGHRS and YFSETQ. This CDR3 has 16 amino acids. Trimming stripped 3 bases from V and 2 bases from J, with 17 bases between. CDR3 sequence reads: CASSSLPGAGNTEAFF. For the CDR3, the DNA is TGCGCCAGCAGCTCACTCCCAGGGGCGGGTAACACTGAAGCTTTCTTT.

The chain links TRBV10-3 to TRBJ1-1; the D gene is possibly TRBD1 (6 bases). V lost 1 base, J lost 4 bases, and 22 bases lay in between. The CDR3 extends over 18 amino acids. Germline CDR1 is ENHRY and CDR2 is SYGVKD. In nucleotides, the CDR3 is TGTGCCATCAGTGAGTTGGGTCCTGGGGGGGGCATGAGCACTGAAGCTTTCTTT. Translation gives CAISELGPGGGMSTEAFF.

The J gene is TRBJ1-2, the V gene TRBV3-1 (or the pseudogene TRBV3-2); 7 nucleotides align to TRBD1. Germline V CDR1 and CDR2: LGHDT, YNNKEL (reference sequence). The CDR3 length is 14 residues. V dropped 1 base and J dropped 2; count of bases not matched to a gene: 1. As DNA, the CDR3 is TGTGCCAGCAGCCAAGGACAGGGCAACTATGGCTACACCTTC. It codes for CASSQGQGNYGYTF.

This rearrangement joins TRBV10-3 to TRBJ2-1; 9 nucleotides align to TRBD2. The CDR3 extends over 15 amino acids. Per germline, CDR1 ENHRY and CDR2 SYGVKD. V lost 3 bases, J lost 1 base, and 1 base stayed unmatched. The CDR3 DNA reads TGTGCCATCAGTGATAGCGGGGGTTCCTACAATGAGCAGTTCTTC. Protein: CAISDSGGSYNEQFF.

The chain links TRBV18 to TRBJ2-3; D uncertain. The CDR3 spans 13 residues. Trimming cost V 2 bases and J 7 bases, with 10 bases left between them. Per the germline V gene, CDR1 is KGHSH and CDR2 is LQKENI. The CDR3 is CASSPASSYTQYF. The CDR3, as DNA: TGTGCCAGCTCACCAGCTAGTAGTTATACGCAGTATTTT.

This chain links TRBV2 with TRBJ2-2; TRBD2 matches at 8 bases. The CDR3 has 14 amino acids. Looked up from germline, CDR1 is SNHLY and CDR2 is FYNNEI. V gave up 2 bases and J gave up 6 bases; unmatched junction bases: 2. CDR3 protein: CASSESGGAGELFF. The CDR3 DNA is TGTGCCAGCAGTGAATCGGGAGGGGCCGGGGAGCTGTTTTTT.

This chain uses TRBV5-1 with TRBJ2-3; the match to TRBD2 covers 11 bases. CDR3 size: 16 residues. Unmatched junction bases numbered 7, after V lost 3 bases and J lost 4 bases. The V gene's germline CDR1 is SGHRS and CDR2 YFSETQ. DNA for the CDR3: TGCGCCAGCAGCTCCTCCGGGACTAGCGGTGCAGATACGCAGTATTTT. It yields the protein CASSSSGTSGADTQYF.

This rearrangement joins TRBV2 to TRBJ2-2; tentatively, D is TRBD1 (6 bases). CDR1 and CDR2 from the germline V gene are SNHLY and FYNNEI. This CDR3 has 15 residues. V lost 3 bases to trimming and J lost 0 bases, with 8 bases between them. CDR3 residues: CASSDRTANTGELFF. The CDR3 DNA sequence: TGTGCCAGCAGTGATAGGACAGCGAACACCGGGGAGCTGTTTTTT.

V usage is TRBV5-1 and J usage is TRBJ1-1; D unclear. Germline loops: CDR1 SGHRS, CDR2 YFSETQ. Trimming removed 6 bases from V and 4 bases from J, with 16 bases in between. The CDR3 is 14 amino acids. CDR3 in amino acids: CASTLGSPATEAFF. CDR3 nucleotides: TGCGCCAGCACTCTCGGGAGCCCAGCCACTGAAGCTTTCTTT.

The chain uses TRBV28 and TRBJ1-2, with 7 bases identical to TRBD1. This CDR3 region has 14 residues. V gave up 6 bases and J gave up 4 bases; unmatched junction bases: 8. CDR1 and CDR2 (germline): MDHEN, SYDVKM. Written as DNA, the CDR3 is TGTGCCAGCAGCGAGAGGGGGCACCCCTATGGCTACACCTTC. Amino acid sequence: CASSERGHPYGYTF.

The chain joins TRBV3-1 (or the pseudogene TRBV3-2) to TRBJ1-6; 11 bases map to TRBD1. V was pared by 5 bases and J by 9 bases, with 6 bases of the junction left unmatched. The CDR3 has 15 residues. The germline V gene encodes CDR1 LGHDT and CDR2 YNNKEL (reference sequence). The CDR3 DNA is TGTGCCAGCAGCTTTGGGACAGGGGGAAGTTCACCCCTCCACTTT. Translated: CASSFGTGGSSPLHF.

The rearrangement links TRBV16 to TRBJ1-4, with D unclear. CDR3 length equals 15 residues. Per germline, CDR1 KGHSY and CDR2 FQNENV. Trimming shortened V by 0 bases and J by 5 bases, and 10 bases separated the two germline ends. The CDR3 region has the DNA TGTGCCAGCAGCCAATCACGTCAGAAGAATGAAAAACTGTTTTTT. It translates to CASSQSRQKNEKLFF.

The count of this clone is one. The V call is TRBV6-5, the J call TRBJ2-7; TRBD2 agrees at 11 bases. The J segment lost 7 bases and the V segment lost 2 bases, leaving 7 bases of the junction unmatched. The CDR3 is 15 amino acids. The germline V gene encodes CDR1 MNHEY and CDR2 SVGAGI. CDR3 residues: CASSYQLAGVGEQYF. CDR3 sequence (DNA): TGTGCCAGCAGTTACCAACTAGCGGGAGTCGGTGAGCAGTACTTC.